Shown below are 26 T cell receptor beta chains from a single sample sequenced in a study of T cell responses to AZD1222 COVID-19 vaccine. Assay: immunoSEQ multiplex PCR; the TCRdb copy retains only in-frame clones and omits some. The sample consists of around 140,000 clones, roughly 92% of them appearing once. The sequences come from peripheral blood, collected on day 0 of AZD1222 vaccination. These receptors were taken from an adult in good health.

The chain has TRBV6-5 and TRBJ1-1; 7 nucleotides line up with TRBD1. Trimming at V came to 2 bases and at J to 2 bases, leaving 5 bases not matched to a gene. Germline assignment: CDR1 MNHEY and CDR2 SVGAGI. The CDR3 is 15 residues long. DNA of the CDR3: TGTGCCAGCAGTTACGCCGGGACAGAAAACACTGAAGCTTTCTTT. Encoded protein: CASSYAGTENTEAFF.

This clone was seen just once. The chain has TRBV5-1 and TRBJ1-2; D gene unclear. The CDR3 is 15 amino acids. V lost 5 bases, J lost 1 base, and 15 bases lay in between. Germline V gene data show CDR1 as SGHRS and CDR2 as YFSETQ. The CDR3 DNA follows: TGCGCCAGCAGGGACGGCCCGATGATTAACTATGGCTACACCTTC. This translates into CASRDGPMINYGYTF.

J is TRBJ1-1 and V is TRBV5-1; no clear D. Germline-derived CDR1 and CDR2 are SGHRS and YFSETQ. The CDR3 totals 16 residues. The germline V and J ends were trimmed by 4 bases and 1 base, with 17 bases remaining between them. Written as DNA, the CDR3 is TGCGCCAGCAGCCTGACTCGAGTCCCTAGGAACACTGAAGCTTTCTTT. This gives the protein CASSLTRVPRNTEAFF.

This chain links TRBV6-6 with TRBJ2-1, with 9 positions matching TRBD2. The CDR3 runs 15 residues. Unmatched junction bases numbered 11, after V lost 8 bases and J lost 6 bases. Germline V gives CDR1 MNHNY, CDR2 SVGAGI (reference sequence). The CDR3 spells CASGSAGGFFNEQFF. The CDR3 DNA reads as TGTGCCAGCGGATCGGCGGGAGGGTTCTTCAATGAGCAGTTCTTC.

The gene calls are TRBV7-9 and TRBJ1-4; TRBD1 matches 7 bases. Germline CDR1 and CDR2: SEHNR and FQNEAQ (reference sequence). This CDR3 is built from 16 residues. V lost 5 bases and J lost 6; bases outside the gene matches: 12. The CDR3: CASSHQRGGTDEKLFF. CDR3 in DNA: TGTGCCAGCAGCCATCAACGCGGGGGGACAGATGAAAAACTGTTTTTT.

The rearrangement links TRBV14 to TRBJ2-7; D not certain. Trimming took 2 bases from V and 6 from J, leaving 11 bases between them. This CDR3 spans 13 amino acids. Germline V gives CDR1 SGHDN, CDR2 FVKESK. The CDR3 nucleotides read TGTGCCAGCAGCCAATTTTTCAACCGCGAGCAGTACTTC. Translating it yields CASSQFFNREQYF.

The gene calls are TRBV10-2 and TRBJ1-4; TRBD1 is a possible D gene (5 bases). The V end was cut by 8 bases, the J end by 0 bases, with 7 bases between. Looked up from germline, CDR1 is WSHSY and CDR2 is SAAADI. The CDR3 runs to 13 residues. The CDR3 DNA sequence: TGCGCCAGCGCAGGGTCAACTAATGAAAAACTGTTTTTT. It yields the protein CASAGSTNEKLFF.

This sequence joins TRBV28 and TRBJ1-5; no firm D call. Germline assignment: CDR1 MDHEN and CDR2 SYDVKM. Trimming left V 7 bases short and J 4 bases short, with 5 bases between. CDR3 length equals 11 residues. CDR3 protein: CASNRNQPQHF. The CDR3 nucleotides are TGTGCCAGCAATCGGAATCAGCCCCAGCATTTT.

This clone has just a few counts. The chain is built from TRBV7-9 and TRBJ2-7, with TRBD1 matching 9 bases. Trimming took 1 base from V and 4 from J; bases not matched to a gene: 8. This CDR3 has 16 amino acids. Per germline, CDR1 SEHNR and CDR2 FQNEAQ (reference sequence). CDR3 DNA sequence: TGTGCCAGCAGCTTAGTTAATACAGGGGGCCCTTACGAGCAGTACTTC. Amino acids: CASSLVNTGGPYEQYF.

The chain employs TRBV7-8 and TRBJ2-1, with TRBD2 matching over 11 bases. CDR1 is SGHVS, CDR2 FQNEAQ, per germline. Losses at the gene ends were 1 base for V and 7 bases for J; bases not matched to a gene: 3. The CDR3 length is 15 residues. The CDR3 nucleotides are TGTGCCAGCAGCTTAGAGACTAGCGGGAAAAATGAGCAGTTCTTC. This sequence encodes CASSLETSGKNEQFF.

V is TRBV12-5 and J is TRBJ1-2, with 9 nucleotides matching TRBD1. Germline values: CDR1 LGHNT, CDR2 FRNRAP. The CDR3 has 16 amino acids. V shed 3 bases, J shed 8 bases, and the junction held 13 bases outside the gene matches. This chain's CDR3 is CASGFSSGTGPGGYTF. Written as DNA, the CDR3 is TGTGCTAGTGGTTTCTCTTCCGGGACAGGGCCTGGAGGCTACACCTTC.

The chain carries TRBV14 and TRBJ1-2; no firm D call. Germline V lookup: CDR1 SGHDN, CDR2 FVKESK. The CDR3 is 14 residues long. The V end was cut by 3 bases, the J end by 9 bases, with 17 bases between. As DNA, the CDR3 is TGTGCCAGCAGCCAGAGATCGACCCCCGGGCGCTACACCTTC. Its translation is CASSQRSTPGRYTF.

This chain links TRBV7-2 with TRBJ1-2; D unclear. CDR3 length: 12 amino acids. Trimming removed 1 base from V and 8 bases from J, with 8 bases in between. Germline loops: CDR1 SGHTA, CDR2 FQGNSA. CDR3 nucleotides: TGTGCCAGCAGCTTAGGGGGTCGAGGCTACACCTTC. It is translated as CASSLGGRGYTF.

This rearrangement joins TRBV3-1 (or the pseudogene TRBV3-2) to TRBJ2-5; 8 bases align to TRBD2. After removal of 3 bases from V and 5 bases from J, the junction contained 8 bases not matched to a gene. Germline CDR1 reads LGHDT; CDR2 reads YNNKEL (reference sequence). The CDR3 has 15 residues. The CDR3 loop reads CASSHRLASGETQYF. CDR3 DNA: TGTGCCAGCAGCCACCGCCTTGCTAGCGGGGAGACCCAGTACTTC.

This clone was recorded once. The chain carries TRBV15 and TRBJ2-2; D remains unclear. Trimming pared 5 bases from V and 0 bases from J, leaving 10 bases between. Germline V lookup: CDR1 LNHNV, CDR2 YYDKDF (reference sequence). The CDR3 spans 15 residues. The CDR3 region has the DNA TGTGCCACCAGCCTCTGGACGGCGAACACCGGGGAGCTGTTTTTT. Amino acid sequence: CATSLWTANTGELFF. Complete variable domain (other parts from reference TRBV15 and TRBJ2-2): DAMVIQNPRYQVTQFGKPVTLSCSQTLNHNVMYWYQQKSSQAPKLLFHYYDKDFNNEADTPDNFQSRRPNTSFCFLDIRSPGLGDTAMYLCATSLWTANTGELFFGEGSRLTVL.

In its sample, this clone was seen once. The J gene is TRBJ2-1, the V gene TRBV7-9; D may match TRBD1 or TRBD2 (7 bases each). The germline CDR1 and CDR2 sequences are SEHNR and FQNEAQ (reference sequence). The length of the CDR3 is 19 residues. The V and J ends lost 4 bases and 3 bases respectively, with 25 bases between them. The CDR3 loop reads CASSSGGAGGPSGYNEQFF. CDR3 nucleotides: TGTGCCAGCAGCTCAGGGGGGGCCGGGGGCCCCAGCGGCTACAATGAGCAGTTCTTC.

This chain joins TRBV2 and TRBJ2-2, with D uncertain. V was cut by 3 bases and J by 1 base, with 6 bases left in between. The CDR3 is 14 amino acids. Germline lookup yields CDR1 SNHLY and CDR2 FYNNEI. In nucleotides, the CDR3 is TGTGCCAGCAGTGAGTCCAGGAACACCGGGGAGCTGTTTTTT. It is translated as CASSESRNTGELFF.

The V call is TRBV7-9, the J call TRBJ1-1, with D perhaps matching TRBD1 (5 bases). The CDR3 contains 14 residues. From germline, CDR1 is SEHNR and CDR2 FQNEAQ (reference sequence). The germline V and J ends were trimmed by 5 bases and 6 bases, with 16 bases remaining between them. The CDR3 reads CASSLSVGAAEAFF. The CDR3 DNA sequence: TGTGCCAGCAGCCTATCGGTCGGGGCCGCTGAAGCTTTCTTT.

This chain uses TRBV3-1 (or the pseudogene TRBV3-2) with TRBJ2-7; D is possibly TRBD1 or TRBD2 (6 bases each). Germline CDR1 reads LGHDT; CDR2 reads YNNKEL (reference sequence). The CDR3 contains 14 residues. The V end lost 6 bases, the J end lost 2 bases, and 14 bases lay between the germline ends. The CDR3 nucleotides are TGTGCCAGCAGTTCAATGGGGGGCACCTACGAGCAGTACTTC. It yields the protein CASSSMGGTYEQYF.

The chain carries TRBV15 and TRBJ2-3; no reliable D call. The CDR3 spans 15 residues. V was shortened by 1 base and J by 1 base, with 9 bases between the two germline ends. Per the germline V gene, CDR1 is LNHNV and CDR2 is YYDKDF (reference sequence). CDR3 protein: CATSRVQDRTDTQYF. DNA of the CDR3: TGTGCCACCAGCAGAGTTCAGGACCGCACAGATACGCAGTATTTT.

V is TRBV11-2 and J is TRBJ1-5, with 9 bases aligning to TRBD1. The V gene end was trimmed by 4 bases and the J gene end by 7 bases; junction bases not matched to a gene: 8. CDR1 SGHAT and CDR2 FQNNGV come from the germline V gene. The CDR3 length is 15 residues. CDR3 sequence reads: CASSSIQGAEQPQHF. CDR3 nucleotides: TGTGCCAGCAGCTCTATACAGGGGGCAGAGCAGCCCCAGCATTTT.

The chain is built from TRBV7-2 and TRBJ1-5; no definite D call. The CDR3 is 16 amino acids. From germline, CDR1 is SGHTA and CDR2 FQGNSA. The V gene lost 6 bases and the J gene lost 7 bases, with 22 bases spanning the gap. The CDR3 here is CASSSLLTPLGQPQHF. CDR3 nucleotides: TGTGCCAGCAGTTCCCTTTTAACCCCTCTCGGACAGCCCCAGCATTTT.

The gene calls are TRBV5-1 and TRBJ2-3, with 7 bases lining up with TRBD1. Germline assignment: CDR1 SGHRS and CDR2 YFSETQ. The length of the CDR3 is 15 residues. The trim removed 5 bases at V and 6 bases at J, leaving 12 bases unmatched. The CDR3: CASRPEGQPSDTQYF. CDR3 nucleotides: TGCGCCAGCAGACCTGAGGGACAGCCTTCGGATACGCAGTATTTT.

The rearrangement links TRBV7-9 to TRBJ2-1, with 14 bases identical to TRBD2. Germline values: CDR1 SEHNR, CDR2 FQNEAQ (reference sequence). The CDR3 has 17 residues. The trim removed 4 bases at V and 6 bases at J, leaving 8 bases unmatched. The CDR3 DNA sequence: TGTGCCAGCAGCTCTGAGCGGACTAGCGGGAGGATCAATGAGCAGTTCTTC. Translating it yields CASSSERTSGRINEQFF.

This chain connects TRBV18 to TRBJ2-3, with D unclear. CDR1 KGHSH and CDR2 LQKENI come from the germline V gene. CDR3 length equals 16 residues. V was pared by 0 bases and J by 3 bases, with 13 bases between. In nucleotides, the CDR3 is TGTGCCAGCTCACCACCGGTGGGGTCTCGGACAGATACGCAGTATTTT. Encoded protein: CASSPPVGSRTDTQYF.

This clone was observed a single time. The chain's CDR3 is CASSTTPRQGEYEQYF. The CDR3 DNA follows: TGTGCCAGCAGTACCACACCCCGACAGGGTGAATACGAGCAGTACTTC. The rearrangement uses TRBV6-6 and TRBJ2-7; TRBD1 aligns across 7 bases. CDR1 and CDR2 from the germline V gene are MNHNY and SVGAGI (reference sequence). The junction had 14 bases not matched to a gene; V was cut back by 5 bases and J by 4 bases. The length of the CDR3 is 16 residues.